The sequence of this T cell receptor beta chain was determined in a study of shared clonotypes between healthy human individuals. Sequencing was performed with immunoSEQ multiplex PCR; in TCRdb, only in-frame clones are kept and a portion is missing. The data hold about 510,000 clones, with almost 97% observed a single time. Sequencing was carried out using naive CD4+ T cells sorted from blood. As for subset: CD45RA+ positively selected. The sequence derives from a woman aged 25-40 years in good health.

CDR3 DNA: TGTGCCAGCAGCGGGGGGGGGAGTACGCAGTATTTT. This sequence encodes CASSGGGSTQYF. The rearrangement uses TRBV7-6 and TRBJ2-3; TRBD2 aligns across 7 bases. V lost 5 bases to trimming and J lost 8 bases; unmatched junction nucleotides: 4. This CDR3 comprises 12 residues. Looked up from germline, CDR1 is SGHVS and CDR2 is FNYEAQ.